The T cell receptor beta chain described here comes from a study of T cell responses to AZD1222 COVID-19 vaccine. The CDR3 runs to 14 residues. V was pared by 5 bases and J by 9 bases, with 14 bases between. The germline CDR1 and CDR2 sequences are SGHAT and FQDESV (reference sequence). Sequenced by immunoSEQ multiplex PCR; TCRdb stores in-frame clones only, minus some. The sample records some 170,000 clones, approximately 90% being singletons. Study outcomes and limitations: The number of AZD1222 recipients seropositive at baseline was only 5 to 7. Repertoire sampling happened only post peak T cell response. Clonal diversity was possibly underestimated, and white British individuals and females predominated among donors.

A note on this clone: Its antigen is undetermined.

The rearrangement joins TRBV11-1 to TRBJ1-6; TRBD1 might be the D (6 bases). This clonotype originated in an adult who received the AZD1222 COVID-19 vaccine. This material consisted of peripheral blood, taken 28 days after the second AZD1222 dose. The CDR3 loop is CASSRQALGSPLHF. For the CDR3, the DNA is TGTGCCAGCAGCAGACAGGCACTCGGTTCACCCCTCCACTTT.